This T cell receptor (beta chain) was obtained from a study of blood T cells in healthy people across ages. Every donor contributed roughly 11 milliliters of peripheral blood by blood draw. About this clonotype itself: With a much larger clone just one base away, this may be a read error.

Germline V gene data show CDR1 as SQVTM and CDR2 as ANQGSEA. The CDR3 covers 14 residues. It was with a sample-barcoded 5' primer and a J-beta primer mix that a second PCR of roughly 6 to 12 cycles was run. MiXCR, run by TCRdb on the 5' RACE reads, gives a single entry per CDR3 protein. The repertoire holds about 1.7 million distinct CDR3 sequences, over 25% seen once, with about 7.7% in the top ten. The J gene is TRBJ2-5, the V gene TRBV29-1, with a tentative D call TRBD2 (6 bases). The DNA end is more similar to TRBJ2-7, so the J call may be wrong. The specimen sequenced was blood. This clonotype was sampled from a woman in her twenties or thirties in good health. Here the CDR3 DNA reads TGCAGCGCTGAAGATCGGAGGGTCCCCTACGAGCAGTACTTC. Residues: CSAEDRRVPYEQYF.